This T cell receptor beta chain came from a study of shared clonotypes between healthy human individuals. Study background: Donors had three CD4 naive, three CD4 memory, two CD8 naive and one CD8 memory plate apiece.

This clone was seen just once. Its antigen is currently unknown. TCRdb keeps only in-frame clones here, not all; method: immunoSEQ multiplex PCR. Of more than 2 million clones detected, about 94% appear once; the ten largest clones hold approximately 1.6%. CDR3 length: 11 residues. Germline V gives CDR1 DFQATT, CDR2 SNEGSKA (reference sequence). V was clipped by 7 bases and J by 8 bases; unmatched bases: 4. Terminally differentiated effector memory CD45RA+ cells were excluded by CCR7 positive selection of CD45RO-negative cells. Overall study results and limits: Clonotypes shared by all four donors outscored non-shared clonotypes in generation probability. Clonotype sharing among donors was thought likely to change with sequencing depth. Tissues were not sampled, only blood, and their repertoires likely differ.

The gene calls are TRBV20-1 and TRBJ2-2; 7 bases align to TRBD2. This sequence was found in a man aged 18 to 29 in good health. Some clones in this sample may be carry-over from other donors' samples. The sequenced material came from naive CD8+ T cells from PBMCs. The CDR3 DNA reads as TGCAGTGGCCGAGCGGGAGGGGAGCTGTTTTTT. This sequence encodes CSGRAGGELFF.